Included here is one TCR beta chain sequence, with context. Original analysis: Estimates of nucleated cell counts were drawn from the amplification of reference gene primers. Generated by immunoSEQ multiplex PCR, the TCRdb table keeps only in-frame clones and is missing some. That table supplies the V and J calls and clone size; D and trimming were determined from the DNA. Of 170,000 or so clones listed, approximately 86% are singletons. This sample is drawn from a study of blood T cell repertoires in COVID-19. Germline loops: CDR1 SGHRS, CDR2 YFSETQ. The CDR3 runs 14 residues. Trimming took 2 bases from V and 3 from J; bases not matched to a gene: 4.

This TCR derives from a man aged 40-49 years with active or convalescent COVID-19. Sequencing was performed on peripheral blood. The genes are TRBV5-1 and TRBJ1-1; 7 nucleotides line up with TRBD1. This CDR3 reads CASSFGTDHTEAFF. The CDR3 coding sequence is TGCGCCAGCAGCTTCGGGACAGACCACACTGAAGCTTTCTTT.